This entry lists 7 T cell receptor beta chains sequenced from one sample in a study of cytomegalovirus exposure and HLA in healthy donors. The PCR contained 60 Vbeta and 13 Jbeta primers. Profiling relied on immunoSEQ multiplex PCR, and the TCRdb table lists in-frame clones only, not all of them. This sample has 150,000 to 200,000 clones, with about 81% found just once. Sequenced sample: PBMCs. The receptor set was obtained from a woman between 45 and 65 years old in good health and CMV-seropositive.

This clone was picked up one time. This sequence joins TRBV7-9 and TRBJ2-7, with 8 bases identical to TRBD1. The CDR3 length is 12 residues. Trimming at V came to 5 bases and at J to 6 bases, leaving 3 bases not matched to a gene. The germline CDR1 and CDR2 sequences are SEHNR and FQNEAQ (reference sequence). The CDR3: CASSPTGVEQYF. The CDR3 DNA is TGTGCCAGCAGCCCGACAGGGGTCGAGCAGTACTTC.

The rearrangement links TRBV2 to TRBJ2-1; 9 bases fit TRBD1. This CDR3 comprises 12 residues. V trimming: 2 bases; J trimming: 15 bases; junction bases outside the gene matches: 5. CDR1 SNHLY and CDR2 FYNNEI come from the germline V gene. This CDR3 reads CASSEWDRDSFF. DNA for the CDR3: TGTGCCAGCAGTGAATGGGACAGGGACTCGTTCTTC.

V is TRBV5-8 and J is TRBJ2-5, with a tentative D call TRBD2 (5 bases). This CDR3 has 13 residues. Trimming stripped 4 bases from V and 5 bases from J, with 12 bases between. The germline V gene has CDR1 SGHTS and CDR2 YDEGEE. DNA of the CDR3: TGTGCCAGCAGCCGGCGGCCGGGGGAGACCCAGTACTTC. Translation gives CASSRRPGETQYF.

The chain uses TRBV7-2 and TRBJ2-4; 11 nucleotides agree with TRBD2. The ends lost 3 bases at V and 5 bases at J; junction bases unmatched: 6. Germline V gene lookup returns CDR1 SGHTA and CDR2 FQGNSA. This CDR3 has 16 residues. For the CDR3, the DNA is TGTGCCAGCAGCTTGGGACTAGCGGCCCTGGAAAACATTCAGTACTTC. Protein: CASSLGLAALENIQYF.

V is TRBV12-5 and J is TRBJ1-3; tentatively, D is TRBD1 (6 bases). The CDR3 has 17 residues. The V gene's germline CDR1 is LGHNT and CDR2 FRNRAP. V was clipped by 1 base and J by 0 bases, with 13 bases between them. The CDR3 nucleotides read TGTGCTAGTGGTTTGGCCAACAGGGCTGACTCTGGAAACACCATATATTTT. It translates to CASGLANRADSGNTIYF. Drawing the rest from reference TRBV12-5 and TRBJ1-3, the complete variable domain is DARVTQTPRHKVTEMGQEVTMRCQPILGHNTVFWYRQTMMQGLELLAYFRNRAPLDDSGMPKDRFSAEMPDATLATLKIQPSEPRDSAVYFCASGLANRADSGNTIYFGEGSWLTVV.

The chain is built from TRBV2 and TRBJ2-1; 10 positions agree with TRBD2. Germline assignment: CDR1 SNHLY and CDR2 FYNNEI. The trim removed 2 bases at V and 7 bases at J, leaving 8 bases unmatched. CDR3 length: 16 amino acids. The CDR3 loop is CASSESGGAGLNEQFF. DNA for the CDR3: TGTGCCAGCAGTGAAAGCGGGGGGGCAGGGTTAAATGAGCAGTTCTTC.

The CDR3 nucleotides are TGCGCCAGCAGCCAAGAACTGACAGCGATTTACAATGAGCAGTTCTTC. It specifies CASSQELTAIYNEQFF. The genes are TRBV4-1 and TRBJ2-1, with a tentative D call TRBD1 (5 bases). The CDR3 runs 16 residues. Trimming took off 0 bases at V and 4 bases at J, with 13 bases between the two ends. Germline V gene data show CDR1 as MGHRA and CDR2 as YSYEKL.